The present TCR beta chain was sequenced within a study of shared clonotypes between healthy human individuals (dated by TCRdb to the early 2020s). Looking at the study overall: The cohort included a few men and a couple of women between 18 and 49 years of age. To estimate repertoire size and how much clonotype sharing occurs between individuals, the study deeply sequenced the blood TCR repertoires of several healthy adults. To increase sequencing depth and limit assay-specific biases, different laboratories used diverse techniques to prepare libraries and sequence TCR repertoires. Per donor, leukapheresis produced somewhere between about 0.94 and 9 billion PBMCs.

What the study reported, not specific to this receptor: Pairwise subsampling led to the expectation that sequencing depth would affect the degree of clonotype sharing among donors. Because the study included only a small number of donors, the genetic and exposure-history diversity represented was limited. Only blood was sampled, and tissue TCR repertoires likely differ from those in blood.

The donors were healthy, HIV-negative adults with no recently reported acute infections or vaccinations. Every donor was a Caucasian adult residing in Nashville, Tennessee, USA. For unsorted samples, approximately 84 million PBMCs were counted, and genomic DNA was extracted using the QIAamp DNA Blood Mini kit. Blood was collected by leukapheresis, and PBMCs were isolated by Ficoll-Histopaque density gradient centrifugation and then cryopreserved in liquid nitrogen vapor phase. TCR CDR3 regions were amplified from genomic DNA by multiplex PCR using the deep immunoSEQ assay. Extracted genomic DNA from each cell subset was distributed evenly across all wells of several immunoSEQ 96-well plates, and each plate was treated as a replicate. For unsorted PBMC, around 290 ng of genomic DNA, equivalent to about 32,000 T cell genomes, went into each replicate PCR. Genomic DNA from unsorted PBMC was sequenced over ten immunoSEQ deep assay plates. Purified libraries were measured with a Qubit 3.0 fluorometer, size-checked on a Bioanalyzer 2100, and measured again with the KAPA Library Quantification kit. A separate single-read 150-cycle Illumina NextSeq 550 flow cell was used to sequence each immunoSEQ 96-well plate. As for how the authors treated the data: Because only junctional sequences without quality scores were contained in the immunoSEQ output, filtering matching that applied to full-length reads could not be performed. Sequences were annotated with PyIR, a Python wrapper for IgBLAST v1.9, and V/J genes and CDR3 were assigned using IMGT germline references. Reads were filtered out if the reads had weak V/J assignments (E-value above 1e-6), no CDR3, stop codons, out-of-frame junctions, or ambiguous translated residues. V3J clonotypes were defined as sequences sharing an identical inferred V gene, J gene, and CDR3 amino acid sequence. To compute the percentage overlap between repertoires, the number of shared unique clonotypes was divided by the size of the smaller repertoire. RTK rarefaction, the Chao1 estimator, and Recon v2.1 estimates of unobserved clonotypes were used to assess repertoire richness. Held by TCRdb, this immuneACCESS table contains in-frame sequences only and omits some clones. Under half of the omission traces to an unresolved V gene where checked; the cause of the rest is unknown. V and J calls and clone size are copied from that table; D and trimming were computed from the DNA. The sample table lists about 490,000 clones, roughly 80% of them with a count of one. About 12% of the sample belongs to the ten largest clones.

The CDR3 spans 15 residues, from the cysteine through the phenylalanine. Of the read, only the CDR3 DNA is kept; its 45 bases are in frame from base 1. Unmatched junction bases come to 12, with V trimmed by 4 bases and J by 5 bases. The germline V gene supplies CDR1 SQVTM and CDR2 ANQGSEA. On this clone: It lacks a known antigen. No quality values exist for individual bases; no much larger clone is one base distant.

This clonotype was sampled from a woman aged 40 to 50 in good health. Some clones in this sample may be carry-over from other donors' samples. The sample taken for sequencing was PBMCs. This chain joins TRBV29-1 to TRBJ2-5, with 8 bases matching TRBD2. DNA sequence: TGCAGCGTTGGTGGGACGGGAGGGCCCAGCGAGACCCAGTACTTC. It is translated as CSVGGTGGPSETQYF.